The 27 T cell receptor beta chains below were found in one sample sequenced in a study of cytomegalovirus exposure and HLA in healthy donors. Here immunoSEQ multiplex PCR was the method, and the copy in TCRdb shows in-frame clones only, minus some. Of under 150,000 clones listed, roughly nine tenths are singletons. Material: PBMCs. Receptor source: a man between 18 and 35 years old in good health and CMV-seronegative.

The chain recombines TRBV21-1 with TRBJ1-5. TRBV21-1 constitutes a pseudogene. The CDR3 length is 16 residues. The CDR3 DNA reads as TGTGCCAGCACCTTGAGGTGCGTGAGGGGCAATCAGCCCCAGCATTTT. This sequence encodes CASTLRCVRGNQPQHF.

This chain links TRBV10-1 with TRBJ2-1, with a tentative D call TRBD2 (6 bases). The CDR3 consists of 13 residues. V was clipped by 6 bases and J by 0 bases, with 6 bases between them. From germline, CDR1 is WNHNN and CDR2 SYGVQD (reference sequence). Here the CDR3 reads CASSGSSYNEQFF. The CDR3 coding sequence is TGCGCCAGCAGCGGGAGCTCCTACAATGAGCAGTTCTTC.

The chain is built from TRBV4-1 and TRBJ1-2; D not resolved. Germline loops: CDR1 MGHRA, CDR2 YSYEKL. V lost 0 bases to trimming and J lost 0 bases, with 8 bases between them. CDR3 length equals 15 residues. CDR3 protein: CASSQDRTANYGYTF. Here the CDR3 DNA reads TGCGCCAGCAGCCAAGATCGAACAGCTAACTATGGCTACACCTTC.

The chain is built from TRBV7-2 and TRBJ2-7; maybe TRBD1 (5 bases). This CDR3 has 13 residues. Deletions cut 2 bases from V and 5 bases from J, with 10 bases between. Germline V CDR1 and CDR2: SGHTA, FQGNSA. CDR3 loop: CASSLSQGHEQYF. The CDR3 nucleotides read TGTGCCAGCAGCTTATCGCAGGGCCACGAGCAGTACTTC.

A few counts support this clone. This sequence joins TRBV7-2 and TRBJ1-2; D is perhaps TRBD1 (5 bases). The CDR3 runs 14 residues. Germline CDR1 SGHTA, CDR2 FQGNSA. V was shortened by 3 bases and J by 6 bases, with 14 bases between the two germline ends. CDR3: CASSLGLGHHGYTF. The CDR3 region has the DNA TGTGCCAGCAGCTTGGGACTTGGGCATCATGGCTACACCTTC.

The chain combines TRBV7-8 with TRBJ2-7; TRBD1 might be the D (5 bases). V was pared by 0 bases and J by 5 bases, with 8 bases between. The CDR3 runs 13 residues. Per the germline V gene, CDR1 is SGHVS and CDR2 is FQNEAQ. CDR3 protein: CASSLAQGNEQYF. The CDR3 coding sequence is TGTGCCAGCAGCTTAGCGCAGGGCAACGAGCAGTACTTC.

The V call is TRBV27, the J call TRBJ1-1, with D maybe TRBD1 (5 bases). The germline gives CDR1 MNHEY, CDR2 SMNVEV (reference sequence). This CDR3 contains 14 residues. The V end was cut by 3 bases, the J end by 1 base, with 9 bases between. In DNA, the CDR3 is TGTGCCAGCAGTTTCCCCGGGGGGAACACTGAAGCTTTCTTT. It is translated as CASSFPGGNTEAFF.

Only a few counts were recorded for this clone. This rearrangement joins TRBV7-2 to TRBJ2-5; D is perhaps TRBD2 (6 bases). The CDR3 is 16 residues long. Between the trimmed V and J ends, which lost 4 bases and 4 bases, there was a span of 19 bases. CDR1 and CDR2 (germline): SGHTA, FQGNSA. The CDR3 nucleotides read TGTGCCAGCAGCTCGCTGGGCCGCGGGAAGGGAGAGACCCAGTACTTC. It yields the protein CASSSLGRGKGETQYF.

The chain has TRBV18 and TRBJ2-7; D perhaps matches TRBD2 (5 bases). CDR1 and CDR2 from the germline V gene are KGHSH and LQKENI. CDR3 length: 15 residues. Trimming cost V 3 bases and J 0 bases, with 12 bases left between them. CDR3 in amino acids: CASSPGVSSSYEQYF. For the CDR3, the DNA is TGTGCCAGCTCACCGGGAGTTTCGAGCTCCTACGAGCAGTACTTC.

This clone has just one count. Other DNA sequences in this sample translate to the same CDR3. The CDR3 reads CASSLGQGQETQYF. The DNA for the CDR3 is TGCGCCAGCAGCTTGGGGCAGGGGCAAGAGACCCAGTACTTC. The chain links TRBV5-1 to TRBJ2-5; TRBD1 might be the D (6 bases). The V gene's germline CDR1 is SGHRS and CDR2 YFSETQ. The V and J ends lost 0 bases and 2 bases respectively, with 8 bases between them. The CDR3 is 14 residues long.

This clone was recorded once. The genes are TRBV5-4 and TRBJ1-6; TRBD1 is a possible D gene (6 bases). This CDR3 has 16 residues. Germline CDR1 is SGHNT and CDR2 is YYREEE (reference sequence). Between the trimmed V and J ends, which lost 4 bases and 5 bases, there was a span of 16 bases. The CDR3 DNA reads as TGTGCCAGCAGCCGCACCGGGACACGAAATAATTCACCCCTCCACTTT. Amino acid sequence: CASSRTGTRNNSPLHF.

The rearrangement links TRBV4-3 to TRBJ2-3; TRBD1 agrees at 11 bases. The CDR3 consists of 16 residues. With 4 bases clipped from V and 4 bases from J, the junction kept 7 bases outside the gene matches. Germline CDR1 is LGHNA and CDR2 is YSLEER. The CDR3 loop is CASSPQRTGGADTQYF. Written as DNA, the CDR3 is TGCGCCAGCAGCCCGCAGAGGACAGGGGGCGCAGATACGCAGTATTTT.

The J gene is TRBJ2-7, the V gene TRBV5-5; TRBD2 matches at 8 bases. This CDR3 has 15 residues. The ends lost 7 bases at V and 2 bases at J; junction bases unmatched: 11. CDR1 and CDR2 from the germline V gene are SGHKS and YYEKEE (reference sequence). This CDR3 is CASSPGGSGAYEQYF. The CDR3 bases are TGTGCCAGCTCCCCGGGGGGTAGCGGGGCCTACGAGCAGTACTTC.

This chain links TRBV7-8 with TRBJ2-2; weak D call: TRBD2 (6 bases). V was trimmed by 1 base and J by 5 bases, leaving 11 bases between them. CDR1 is SGHVS, CDR2 FQNEAQ, per germline. CDR3 size: 15 residues. CDR3 DNA: TGTGCCAGCAGCTTAGTTTCGGGGAGGACCGGGGAGCTGTTTTTT. It specifies CASSLVSGRTGELFF.

The CDR3: CASSLYQGRSYEQYF. The CDR3 nucleotides are TGTGCCAGCAGTTTATATCAGGGGCGCTCCTACGAGCAGTACTTC. V and J are TRBV28 and TRBJ2-7; TRBD1 is a possible D gene (6 bases). The V end was cut by 1 base, the J end by 0 bases, with 10 bases between. Germline CDR1 and CDR2: MDHEN and SYDVKM. This CDR3 is 15 amino acids long.

The chain couples TRBV28 to TRBJ2-5; 10 nucleotides agree with TRBD1. J was trimmed by 4 bases and V by 2 bases; bases with no gene match: 4. Germline V gene data show CDR1 as MDHEN and CDR2 as SYDVKM. The CDR3 is made up of 15 amino acids. In nucleotides, the CDR3 is TGTGCCAGCAGTTTAAGGGGACAGGGGCCAGAGACCCAGTACTTC. It specifies CASSLRGQGPETQYF. Supplemented by reference TRBV28 and TRBJ2-5, the full variable domain reads DVKVTQSSRYLVKRTGEKVFLECVQDMDHENMFWYRQDPGLGLRLIYFSYDVKMKEKGDIPEGYSVSREKKERFSLILESASTNQTSMYLCASSLRGQGPETQYFGPGTRLLVL.

The chain links TRBV30 to TRBJ2-1; tentatively, D is TRBD2 (6 bases). CDR3 length: 14 residues. Germline V lookup: CDR1 GTSNPN, CDR2 SVGIG (reference sequence). V shed 2 bases and J shed 0 bases, with 8 bases lying between them. The CDR3, as DNA: TGTGCCTGGAGTATGCGGGGCTCCTACAATGAGCAGTTCTTC. This codes for CAWSMRGSYNEQFF. Drawing the rest from reference TRBV30 and TRBJ2-1, the complete variable domain is SQTIHQWPATLVQPVGSPLSLECTVEGTSNPNLYWYRQAAGRGLQLLFYSVGIGQISSEVPQNLSASRPQDRQFILSSKKLLLSDSGFYLCAWSMRGSYNEQFFGPGTRLTVL.

The chain combines TRBV11-3 with TRBJ1-6, with TRBD1 matching 7 bases. Trimming at V came to 7 bases and at J to 5 bases, leaving 14 bases not matched to a gene. This CDR3 is built from 17 residues. From germline, CDR1 is SGHNT and CDR2 YENEEA. The CDR3 here is CASTTRGRAEHNSPLHF. In DNA form, the CDR3 reads TGTGCCAGCACCACAAGGGGGCGGGCTGAGCATAATTCACCCCTCCACTTT.

This clone was observed once. The chain has TRBV25-1 and TRBJ1-1; 7 bases match TRBD1. The V gene end was trimmed by 4 bases and the J gene end by 5 bases; junction bases not matched to a gene: 4. The CDR3 sequence is 13 residues long. Germline V CDR1 and CDR2: MGHDK, SYGVNS. CDR3 DNA sequence: TGTGCCAGCAGTGCGACAGGGACGACTGAAGCTTTCTTT. Translating gives CASSATGTTEAFF.

The genes are TRBV5-1 and TRBJ2-5; D might be TRBD1 (6 bases). The length of the CDR3 is 15 residues. Trimming took off 4 bases at V and 5 bases at J, with 18 bases between the two ends. Germline V gene sequence: CDR1 SGHRS, CDR2 YFSETQ. The CDR3 nucleotides read TGCGCCAGCAGCCCGGACAGCCCTTATGGGGAGACCCAGTACTTC. Translation: CASSPDSPYGETQYF.

This clone was detected once. V is TRBV6-8 and J is TRBJ1-4; no clear D gene. Germline loops: CDR1 MNHGY, CDR2 SAAAGT. The V end lost 4 bases, the J end lost 2 bases, and 8 bases lay between the germline ends. The CDR3 spans 14 residues. In DNA form, the CDR3 reads TGTGCCAGCAGTTTTAGGAGTACTAATGAAAAACTGTTTTTT. Residues: CASSFRSTNEKLFF.

There are a few counts of this clone. This chain joins TRBV5-4 and TRBJ2-2; 7 nucleotides agree with TRBD1. CDR1 is SGHNT and CDR2 is YYREEE in the germline V gene (reference sequence). CDR3 length: 16 residues. V shed 5 bases and J 3 bases; nucleotides not matched to a gene: 10. CDR3 residues: CASRPAGTAYTGELFF. The CDR3 coding sequence is TGTGCCAGCAGACCAGCCGGGACAGCTTACACCGGGGAGCTGTTTTTT.

The gene calls are TRBV5-1 and TRBJ1-1; a weak D match, TRBD1 (6 bases). From germline, CDR1 is SGHRS and CDR2 YFSETQ. Trimming shortened V by 6 bases and J by 4 bases, and 19 bases separated the two germline ends. The CDR3 is 15 residues long. This CDR3 is CASTPGEGKVTEAFF. The CDR3 coding sequence is TGCGCCAGCACCCCAGGGGAGGGTAAGGTCACTGAAGCTTTCTTT.

The J gene is TRBJ2-2, the V gene TRBV27; D unclear. CDR3 size: 13 residues. Germline V gives CDR1 MNHEY, CDR2 SMNVEV (reference sequence). V dropped 3 bases and J dropped 1 base, with 3 bases sitting between them. This CDR3 is CASSFLNTGELFF. Written as DNA, the CDR3 is TGTGCCAGCAGTTTCTTGAACACCGGGGAGCTGTTTTTT.

The chain employs TRBV7-8 and TRBJ2-1, with a weak D call TRBD1 (5 bases). There are 12 residues in the CDR3. Germline-derived CDR1 and CDR2 are SGHVS and FQNEAQ. The CDR3 nucleotides are TGTGTCCAGGGTCCGGTCGACAATGAGCAGTTCTTC. Amino acid sequence: CVQGPVDNEQFF.

The V call is TRBV5-4, the J call TRBJ2-2, with D unclear. The CDR3 has 14 residues. Germline CDR1 and CDR2: SGHNT and YYREEE (reference sequence). V lost 2 bases and J lost 4, with 9 bases in between. CDR3 bases: TGTGCCAGCAGCTTTTGGAGCAGCACCGGGGAGCTGTTTTTT. Amino acid sequence: CASSFWSSTGELFF.

V is TRBV28 and J is TRBJ2-7, with 10 bases fitting TRBD1. With V trimmed by 4 bases and J by 5 bases, 8 bases remained unmatched. This CDR3 is 15 amino acids long. From germline, CDR1 is MDHEN and CDR2 SYDVKM. This CDR3 reads CASSSLGTGVHEQYF. The CDR3 DNA reads TGTGCCAGCAGTTCCCTCGGGACAGGGGTCCACGAGCAGTACTTC.